This passage covers 26 T cell receptor beta chains from one sample sequenced in a study of graft-versus-host responses after intestinal transplantation. Clones were sequenced by immunoSEQ multiplex PCR, and TCRdb holds only the in-frame ones, with some missing. The sample includes around 30,000 clones, about 85% of them seen just once. Sequences were derived from PBMCs, sampled about 420 days after intestinal transplantation. These receptors came from a human patient who received an intestinal transplant, so some T cells may come from the graft donor.

The chain joins TRBV30 to TRBJ2-7; 11 positions match TRBD2. Germline trimming cut 1 base from V and 3 bases from J; bases unmatched to any gene: 2. Germline assignment: CDR1 GTSNPN and CDR2 SVGIG (reference sequence). The CDR3 extends over 14 amino acids. The CDR3 DNA is TGTGCCTGGAGTGGCGGGACTAGCGGCTACGAGCAGTACTTC. Translated: CAWSGGTSGYEQYF. Full variable domain (rest looked up from reference TRBV30 and TRBJ2-7): SQTIHQWPATLVQPVGSPLSLECTVEGTSNPNLYWYRQAAGRGLQLLFYSVGIGQISSEVPQNLSASRPQDRQFILSSKKLLLSDSGFYLCAWSGGTSGYEQYFGPGTRLTVT.

The rearrangement joins TRBV6-5 to TRBJ1-4; 7 bases line up with TRBD1. Germline loops: CDR1 MNHEY, CDR2 SVGAGI. The V segment lost 7 bases and the J segment 0 bases; nucleotides outside the gene matches: 5. The CDR3 runs 15 residues. The CDR3 DNA reads as TGTGCCAGCATCAGGGGGACTGCAACTAATGAAAAACTGTTTTTT. Amino acids: CASIRGTATNEKLFF.

The CDR3 protein is CSVLPGDTYEQYF. The CDR3, as DNA: TGCAGCGTTCTCCCAGGGGACACCTACGAGCAGTACTTC. The chain links TRBV29-1 to TRBJ2-7, with D maybe TRBD1 (6 bases). Trimming removed 5 bases at V and 2 bases at J, with 13 bases between. This CDR3 is 13 amino acids long. CDR1 SQVTM and CDR2 ANQGSEA come from the germline V gene.

V is TRBV6-5 and J is TRBJ1-1; TRBD1 is a possible D gene (5 bases). Germline CDR1 is MNHEY and CDR2 is SVGAGI. CDR3 length: 13 amino acids. Trimming removed 6 bases from V and 7 bases from J, with 15 bases in between. The CDR3 sequence: CASRGWDGDEAFF. Here the CDR3 DNA reads TGTGCCAGCAGGGGTTGGGACGGCGATGAAGCTTTCTTT.

The chain joins TRBV30 to TRBJ2-4; D is ambiguous. The germline V gene encodes CDR1 GTSNPN and CDR2 SVGIG (reference sequence). The CDR3 runs 14 residues. The V end lost 5 bases, the J end lost 4 bases, and 15 bases lay between the germline ends. This CDR3 reads CAWALTRKKNIQYF. DNA for the CDR3: TGTGCCTGGGCCCTCACAAGGAAGAAAAACATTCAGTACTTC.

The chain uses TRBV30 and TRBJ2-3; 7 bases agree with TRBD2. CDR1 and CDR2 (germline): GTSNPN, SVGIG (reference sequence). The trim removed 0 bases at V and 0 bases at J, leaving 3 bases unmatched. The CDR3 is 15 amino acids. CDR3 nucleotides: TGTGCCTGGAGTGTCCTAGCGGCTAGCACAGATACGCAGTATTTT. This encodes CAWSVLAASTDTQYF.

The chain recombines TRBV5-1 with TRBJ2-5; TRBD1 aligns across 12 bases. The length of the CDR3 is 15 residues. Germline CDR1 SGHRS, CDR2 YFSETQ. With 6 bases clipped from V and 14 bases from J, the junction kept 17 bases outside the gene matches. CDR3 DNA: TGCGCCAGCATCCTTTTACCCGGGACAGGGGGCCCGGCCTACTTC. This sequence encodes CASILLPGTGGPAYF. The variable domain in full, completed from reference TRBV5-1 and TRBJ2-5, reads KAGVTQTPRYLIKTRGQQVTLSCSPISGHRSVSWYQQTPGQGLQFLFEYFSETQRNKGNFPGRFSGRQFSNSRSEMNVSTLELGDSALYLCASILLPGTGGPAYFGPGTRLLVL.

V and J are TRBV7-8 and TRBJ1-5; 7 nucleotides agree with TRBD1. CDR1 is SGHVS, CDR2 FQNEAQ, per germline. The junction had 10 bases not matched to a gene; V was cut back by 5 bases and J by 3 bases. The CDR3 has 16 residues. CDR3 protein: CASSPDRASDNQPQHF. The CDR3 DNA follows: TGTGCCAGCAGCCCCGACAGGGCGTCAGACAATCAGCCCCAGCATTTT.

The sample holds a few counts of this clone. This sequence joins TRBV5-1 and TRBJ2-7; 8 nucleotides match TRBD2. The germline V gene has CDR1 SGHRS and CDR2 YFSETQ. The V and J ends lost 0 bases and 4 bases, in that order; junction bases with no gene match: 6. CDR3 length: 15 residues. This CDR3 is CASSLEGLAKYEQYF. The DNA for the CDR3 is TGCGCCAGCAGCTTGGAAGGACTAGCCAAGTACGAGCAGTACTTC.

This sequence joins TRBV6-6 and TRBJ2-5, with 10 bases lining up with TRBD2. Germline V gene data show CDR1 as MNHNY and CDR2 as SVGAGI (reference sequence). This CDR3 comprises 16 residues. Trimming removed 6 bases from V and 4 bases from J; junction bases left unmatched: 11. The chain's CDR3 is CASRHASGGASETQYF. The CDR3 DNA reads as TGTGCCAGCAGACACGCGAGCGGGGGGGCCTCAGAGACCCAGTACTTC.

This clone has just a few counts. This chain uses TRBV6-5 with TRBJ1-1; a weak D match, TRBD1 (5 bases). V was shortened by 3 bases and J by 3 bases, with 14 bases between the two germline ends. This CDR3 region has 15 residues. Germline CDR1 is MNHEY and CDR2 is SVGAGI. CDR3 loop: CASSYPRALDTEAFF. The CDR3 coding sequence is TGTGCCAGCAGTTATCCCAGGGCGCTGGACACTGAAGCTTTCTTT.

In this sample, this clone turned up once. V usage is TRBV5-6 and J usage is TRBJ1-3; D is unclear. The CDR3 is 15 residues long. V gave up 2 bases and J gave up 0 bases, with 9 bases separating them. Looked up from germline, CDR1 is SGHDT and CDR2 is YYEEEE. CDR3: CASSLYRLSGNTIYF. Written as DNA, the CDR3 is TGTGCCAGCAGCTTATACAGACTCTCTGGAAACACCATATATTTT.

As regards this clone: At one of its ends the junction is not consistent with the germline gene, which may arise from a read error. The V call is TRBV6-4, the J call TRBJ2-7, with no clear D. The CDR3 spans 14 residues. Germline CDR1 and CDR2: MRHNA and SNTAGT. The CDR3 DNA follows: TGTGCCAGCAGTGTGAGTCTAGGATCCTACGAGCAGTGCTTC. Residues: CASSVSLGSYEQCF.

The chain uses TRBV7-2 and TRBJ1-4; D may be TRBD1 (6 bases). Germline V gene lookup returns CDR1 SGHTA and CDR2 FQGNSA. Trimming removed 5 bases from V and 6 bases from J, with 22 bases in between. This CDR3 region has 17 residues. The CDR3: CASSRDRFIEGDEKLFF. Here the CDR3 DNA reads TGTGCCAGCAGCCGAGACAGGTTTATCGAAGGGGATGAAAAACTGTTTTTT.

This chain uses TRBV7-2 with TRBJ2-5; possibly TRBD2 for D (5 bases). The germline V gene has CDR1 SGHTA and CDR2 FQGNSA. Trimming took 1 base from V and 4 from J, leaving 13 bases between them. The CDR3 consists of 15 residues. The CDR3 loop reads CASSLEGGTGETQYF. CDR3 nucleotide sequence: TGTGCCAGCAGCTTAGAAGGAGGTACGGGAGAGACCCAGTACTTC. Full variable domain (remainder filled in from reference TRBV7-2 and TRBJ2-5): GAGVSQSPSNKVTEKGKDVELRCDPISGHTALYWYRQSLGQGLEFLIYFQGNSAPDKSGLPSDRFSAERTGGSVSTLTIQRTQQEDSAVYLCASSLEGGTGETQYFGPGTRLLVL.

This clone turned up a few times. This sequence joins TRBV6-6 and TRBJ1-1; possible D gene TRBD1, 5 bases. Trimming shortened V by 2 bases and J by 7 bases, and 14 bases separated the two germline ends. This CDR3 contains 14 residues. Per the germline V gene, CDR1 is MNHNY and CDR2 is SVGAGI (reference sequence). The DNA for the CDR3 is TGTGCCAGCAGTTACCCTGGGGACGGCCATGAAGCTTTCTTT. This gives the protein CASSYPGDGHEAFF.

The chain combines TRBV27 with TRBJ1-1; D is possibly TRBD1 (5 bases). Trimming removed 9 bases from V and 1 base from J, with 9 bases in between. This CDR3 spans 12 amino acids. Germline CDR1 reads MNHEY; CDR2 reads SMNVEV (reference sequence). The CDR3 here is CASMRGNTEAFF. The DNA for the CDR3 is TGTGCCAGTATGAGGGGGAACACTGAAGCTTTCTTT.

In its sample, this clone was seen once. The rearrangement links TRBV11-2 to TRBJ2-2; no clear D gene. The germline V and J ends were trimmed by 1 base and 6 bases, with 9 bases remaining between them. Germline values: CDR1 SGHAT, CDR2 FQNNGV. CDR3 length equals 14 residues. The CDR3 protein is CASSLGLSAGELFF. The CDR3 nucleotides read TGTGCCAGCAGCTTAGGGCTTTCGGCCGGGGAGCTGTTTTTT.

This chain joins TRBV19 and TRBJ2-3; weak D call: TRBD1 (5 bases). The CDR3 is 12 residues long. The germline V and J ends were trimmed by 1 base and 8 bases, with 7 bases remaining between them. The germline gives CDR1 LNHDA, CDR2 SQIVND (reference sequence). DNA for the CDR3: TGTGCCAGTAGTATAGGCCAGGGTACGCAGTATTTT. Its protein product is CASSIGQGTQYF. The full variable domain, with the rest looked up from reference TRBV19 and TRBJ2-3, is DGGITQSPKYLFRKEGQNVTLSCEQNLNHDAMYWYRQDPGQGLRLIYYSQIVNDFQKGDIAEGYSVSREKKESFPLTVTSAQKNPTAFYLCASSIGQGTQYFGPGTRLTVL.

This clone has only a few counts. The rearrangement joins TRBV7-9 to TRBJ1-1; no definite D call. Looked up from germline, CDR1 is SEHNR and CDR2 is FQNEAQ (reference sequence). The CDR3 sequence is 13 residues long. The germline V and J ends were trimmed by 1 base and 11 bases, with 14 bases remaining between them. CDR3 nucleotides: TGTGCCAGCAGCTTAGGCCAGCATCCCGAGGCTTTCTTT. Translated: CASSLGQHPEAFF.

The chain has TRBV5-4 and TRBJ2-7; perhaps TRBD2 as D (5 bases). Germline lookup yields CDR1 SGHNT and CDR2 YYREEE (reference sequence). V was trimmed by 6 bases and J by 2 bases, leaving 15 bases between them. This CDR3 has 14 residues. The CDR3 DNA reads as TGTGCCAGCACCCCTTTGGGCGGGCCCTACGAGCAGTACTTC. It specifies CASTPLGGPYEQYF.

The chain combines TRBV27 with TRBJ2-2, with 7 bases identical to TRBD1. This CDR3 has 15 residues. The J segment lost 4 bases and the V segment lost 5 bases, leaving 7 bases of the junction unmatched. Germline CDR1 reads MNHEY; CDR2 reads SMNVEV (reference sequence). CDR3 residues: CASSLTGESTGELFF. The CDR3 nucleotides read TGTGCCAGCAGTCTTACAGGGGAGAGCACCGGGGAGCTGTTTTTT.

This chain joins TRBV7-9 and TRBJ2-5; 9 nucleotides line up with TRBD1. Trimming removed 4 bases from V and 2 bases from J; junction bases left unmatched: 2. Per germline, CDR1 SEHNR and CDR2 FQNEAQ (reference sequence). The CDR3 extends over 14 amino acids. For the CDR3, the DNA is TGTGCCAGCAGCTATGGGACAGGGCAAGAGACCCAGTACTTC. Translated, it gives CASSYGTGQETQYF.

This chain links TRBV9 with TRBJ2-1, with TRBD2 identical over 15 bases. Germline V CDR1 and CDR2: SGDLS, YYNGEE. The trim removed 3 bases at V and 3 bases at J, leaving 7 bases unmatched. This CDR3 comprises 18 residues. The CDR3 reads CASSGEGTSGRRYNEQFF. CDR3 DNA: TGTGCCAGCAGCGGTGAGGGGACTAGCGGGAGGCGCTACAATGAGCAGTTCTTC.

The gene calls are TRBV5-1 and TRBJ2-3; no clear D. This CDR3 region has 13 residues. The germline gives CDR1 SGHRS, CDR2 YFSETQ. Trimming left V 0 bases short and J 3 bases short, with 5 bases between. The CDR3 loop is CASSLDRTDTQYF. The CDR3 DNA sequence: TGCGCCAGCAGCTTGGACCGGACAGATACGCAGTATTTT.

This chain joins TRBV6-6 and TRBJ1-2, with a weak D call TRBD1 (5 bases). The length of the CDR3 is 13 residues. Germline CDR1 and CDR2: MNHNY and SVGAGI (reference sequence). V was trimmed by 6 bases and J by 3 bases, leaving 11 bases between them. The CDR3, as DNA: TGTGCCAGCAGCTATGTACAGGACTATGGCTACACCTTC. Translated: CASSYVQDYGYTF.